This T cell receptor beta chain comes out of a study of control samples from healthy donors and cancer patients. The data were produced by immunoSEQ multiplex PCR, yet TCRdb's version contains in-frame clones alone and is incomplete. The repertoire holds fewer than 120,000 clones, with 85% to 90% as singletons. The V end lost 1 base, the J end lost 4 bases, and 7 bases lay between the germline ends. CDR1 is SGHTA and CDR2 is FQGNSA in the germline V gene. This CDR3 contains 13 residues. The source material was PBMCs. The V gene is TRBV7-2, the J gene TRBJ1-1; unclear D gene. This receptor was identified in an older woman with lung cancer. CDR3 DNA: TGTGCCAGCAGCTTAGACCCAGCCACTGAAGCTTTCTTT. Translation: CASSLDPATEAFF.